One sample yielded the 29 T cell receptor beta chains listed below, sequenced in a study of a mutant IDH1 vaccine in newly diagnosed glioma (TCRdb year 2021). The library was built by means of the immunoSEQ multiplex PCR assay. Drawn from immuneACCESS, this table holds only the in-frame rearrangements with V and J called that TCRdb kept. Clones are partly lost; checked studies trace under half to an unresolved V gene and leave the rest unexplained. In all, the sample holds roughly 71,000 clones, and 80% to 90% of those were seen once. The top ten constitute 2.9% of the sample. This specimen's time point label, interpreted: baseline, week 1 (first vaccination visit). What the treatment or condition label conveys for this sample: pre-vaccination baseline after standard-of-care therapy. The source was PBMCs, collected from a glioma patient treated with radiotherapy, temozolomide or both. The receptors shown here come from a man aged 30-40 years with glioma.

This clone was seen only once. The chain employs TRBV5-1 and TRBJ2-1; TRBD2 matches 8 bases. V lost 4 bases to trimming and J lost 7 bases; unmatched junction nucleotides: 16. CDR3 length equals 17 residues. Looked up from germline, CDR1 is SGHRS and CDR2 is YFSETQ. The CDR3 sequence is CASSTFRGGPVMNEQFF. The DNA of the CDR3 is TGCGCCAGCAGCACGTTTCGGGGGGGCCCTGTAATGAATGAGCAGTTCTTC.

This clone was recorded a few times. This rearrangement joins TRBV2 to TRBJ1-3, with 7 bases that match TRBD1. The CDR3 spans 17 residues. Germline lookup yields CDR1 SNHLY and CDR2 FYNNEI. Germline trimming cut 5 bases from V and 0 bases from J; bases unmatched to any gene: 10. The CDR3 reads CASSNSRRQGSGNTIYF. The CDR3 DNA reads as TGTGCCAGCAGTAATTCCCGGAGACAGGGCTCTGGAAACACCATATATTTT. The full variable domain, in which reference TRBV2 and TRBJ1-3 provide the parts outside the CDR3, is EPEVTQTPSHQVTQMGQEVILRCVPISNHLYFYWYRQILGQKVEFLVSFYNNEISEKSEIFDDQFSVERPDGSNFTLKIRSTKLEDSAMYFCASSNSRRQGSGNTIYFGEGSWLTVV.

J is TRBJ1-1 and V is TRBV28, with D possibly TRBD1 on 5 matching bases. The CDR3 runs 12 residues. CDR1 and CDR2 (germline): MDHEN, SYDVKM. Trimming removed 6 bases at V and 10 bases at J, with 15 bases between. The CDR3: CASRLQGFGAFF. The CDR3 DNA is TGTGCCAGCAGGCTCCAGGGATTTGGAGCTTTCTTT.

The chain employs TRBV30 and TRBJ1-6; tentatively, D is TRBD1 (6 bases). Germline V gene sequence: CDR1 GTSNPN, CDR2 SVGIG (reference sequence). Trimming took off 2 bases at V and 9 bases at J, with 8 bases between the two ends. CDR3 length equals 12 residues. The CDR3 nucleotides read TGTGCCTGGAGTAGGACAGTTTCACCCCTCCACTTT. This translates into CAWSRTVSPLHF.

The J gene is TRBJ1-2, the V gene TRBV9; TRBD1 aligns across 7 bases. The CDR3 length is 16 residues. Germline V gives CDR1 SGDLS, CDR2 YYNGEE. After removal of 0 bases from V and 4 bases from J, the junction contained 9 bases not matched to a gene. The CDR3 spells CASSVAQGTPRYGYTF. DNA for the CDR3: TGTGCCAGCAGCGTAGCACAGGGGACTCCCCGCTATGGCTACACCTTC.

J is TRBJ2-1 and V is TRBV27, with 11 bases aligning to TRBD2. Germline values: CDR1 MNHEY, CDR2 SMNVEV (reference sequence). The CDR3 consists of 15 residues. With 6 bases clipped from V and 7 bases from J, the junction kept 8 bases outside the gene matches. CDR3 DNA sequence: TGTGCCAGCAGACTAGCGGGGGTTCTTGGGAATGAGCAGTTCTTC. Amino acid sequence: CASRLAGVLGNEQFF.

The chain combines TRBV5-1 with TRBJ2-1, with D perhaps being TRBD1 or TRBD2 (5 bases each). This CDR3 region has 14 residues. Germline CDR1 and CDR2: SGHRS and YFSETQ. Trimming left V 5 bases short and J 0 bases short, with 9 bases between. The CDR3 DNA sequence: TGCGCCAGCAGAACGGGGCACTCCTACAATGAGCAGTTCTTC. This translates into CASRTGHSYNEQFF. The full variable domain, its missing parts supplied by reference TRBV5-1 and TRBJ2-1, is KAGVTQTPRYLIKTRGQQVTLSCSPISGHRSVSWYQQTPGQGLQFLFEYFSETQRNKGNFPGRFSGRQFSNSRSEMNVSTLELGDSALYLCASRTGHSYNEQFFGPGTRLTVL.

The chain combines TRBV5-1 with TRBJ1-4; D is ambiguous. Between the trimmed V and J ends, which lost 3 bases and 0 bases, there was a span of 6 bases. This CDR3 is 14 amino acids long. Germline CDR1 reads SGHRS; CDR2 reads YFSETQ. In nucleotides, the CDR3 is TGCGCCAGCAGCTCAGGATCAACTAATGAAAAACTGTTTTTT. Amino acid sequence: CASSSGSTNEKLFF.

The chain has TRBV6-6 and TRBJ2-5; 11 bases are a match to TRBD1. Judging by the DNA end, TRBJ2-7 fits better; the J call may be wrong. Germline V gene lookup returns CDR1 MNHNY and CDR2 SVGAGI (reference sequence). There are 12 residues in the CDR3. CDR3 DNA: TGTGCCAGCGGGACAGGGGGCTACGAGCAGTACTTC. Translating gives CASGTGGYEQYF.

The genes are TRBV27 and TRBJ1-1; no definite D call. The CDR3 has 13 amino acids. V was pared by 7 bases and J by 2 bases, with 11 bases between. Germline loops: CDR1 MNHEY, CDR2 SMNVEV (reference sequence). The CDR3 sequence: CASKISVNTEAFF. CDR3 nucleotide sequence: TGTGCCAGCAAAATCAGTGTCAACACTGAAGCTTTCTTT.

The V call is TRBV30, the J call TRBJ2-1; D uncertain. In germline, CDR1 is GTSNPN, CDR2 SVGIG (reference sequence). The CDR3 totals 15 residues. V shed 2 bases and J shed 1 base, with 12 bases lying between them. CDR3: CAWSLIRVSYNEQFF. In nucleotides, the CDR3 is TGTGCCTGGAGTCTTATAAGAGTATCCTACAATGAGCAGTTCTTC. The full variable domain, with the rest looked up from reference TRBV30 and TRBJ2-1, is SQTIHQWPATLVQPVGSPLSLECTVEGTSNPNLYWYRQAAGRGLQLLFYSVGIGQISSEVPQNLSASRPQDRQFILSSKKLLLSDSGFYLCAWSLIRVSYNEQFFGPGTRLTVL.

The rearrangement uses TRBV18 and TRBJ1-4; D is uncertain. V lost 6 bases and J lost 5, with 10 bases in between. Germline-derived CDR1 and CDR2 are KGHSH and LQKENI. The CDR3 contains 13 residues. For the CDR3, the DNA is TGTGCCAGCTCCCAGACTGGGAATGAAAAACTGTTTTTT. This gives the protein CASSQTGNEKLFF.

The chain combines TRBV19 with TRBJ2-5, with 9 bases identical to TRBD1. Germline V lookup: CDR1 LNHDA, CDR2 SQIVND (reference sequence). V gave up 2 bases and J gave up 4 bases; unmatched junction bases: 11. CDR3 length: 17 amino acids. CDR3 sequence reads: CASSIQWDREFLETQYF. CDR3 DNA sequence: TGTGCCAGTAGTATACAGTGGGACAGGGAGTTTTTAGAGACCCAGTACTTC.

The chain is built from TRBV20-1 and TRBJ1-1, with no clear D. Germline values: CDR1 DFQATT, CDR2 SNEGSKA (reference sequence). This CDR3 is built from 11 residues. V was shortened by 3 bases and J by 7 bases, with 9 bases between the two germline ends. The CDR3 DNA reads as TGCAGTGCTAGTACCAGGCTTGAAGCTTTCTTT. It yields the protein CSASTRLEAFF.

V usage is TRBV18 and J usage is TRBJ1-5; D call uncertain. V shed 3 bases and J shed 0 bases, with 15 bases lying between them. The CDR3 sequence is 17 residues long. Germline CDR1 is KGHSH and CDR2 is LQKENI. For the CDR3, the DNA is TGTGCCAGCTCACCCCTCCCCACAGAGAATAGCAATCAGCCCCAGCATTTT. Translating it yields CASSPLPTENSNQPQHF.

The rearrangement links TRBV15 to TRBJ1-4; D might be TRBD1 (6 bases). The length of the CDR3 is 17 residues. In germline, CDR1 is LNHNV, CDR2 YYDKDF (reference sequence). Trimming pared 0 bases from V and 0 bases from J, leaving 11 bases between. CDR3 DNA sequence: TGTGCCACCAGCAGAGATTCAGGGGTTGCAACTAATGAAAAACTGTTTTTT. It codes for CATSRDSGVATNEKLFF.

The gene calls are TRBV19 and TRBJ1-6; the D is unclear. This CDR3 contains 12 residues. From germline, CDR1 is LNHDA and CDR2 SQIVND (reference sequence). Between the trimmed V and J ends, which lost 8 bases and 4 bases, there was a span of 6 bases. In nucleotides, the CDR3 is TGTGCCAGTGGGCAGTATAATTCACCCCTCCACTTT. It encodes CASGQYNSPLHF.

The DNA for the CDR3 is TGTGCCAGCAGGAGACAGGCGAACACCGGGGAGCTGTTTTTT. It encodes CASRRQANTGELFF. The V gene is TRBV6-5, the J gene TRBJ2-2; TRBD1 might be the D (6 bases). V lost 6 bases and J lost 0, with 8 bases in between. This CDR3 is 14 amino acids long. Looked up from germline, CDR1 is MNHEY and CDR2 is SVGAGI.

The V gene is TRBV5-6, the J gene TRBJ2-1; tentative D call: TRBD2 (5 bases). Between the trimmed V and J ends, which lost 1 base and 4 bases, there was a span of 12 bases. Germline lookup yields CDR1 SGHDT and CDR2 YYEEEE. The length of the CDR3 is 15 residues. The DNA of the CDR3 is TGTGCCAGCAGCTTGATGGTAGCGTCTTACAATGAGCAGTTCTTC. Protein sequence: CASSLMVASYNEQFF.

CDR3 residues: CSVEVLEQGLLYEQYF. Written as DNA, the CDR3 is TGCAGCGTTGAAGTACTCGAACAGGGGTTACTCTACGAGCAGTACTTC. The chain is built from TRBV29-1 and TRBJ2-7, with 7 bases lining up with TRBD1. This CDR3 has 16 residues. Germline values: CDR1 SQVTM, CDR2 ANQGSEA. Trimming at V came to 1 base and at J to 3 bases, leaving 12 bases not matched to a gene.

The gene calls are TRBV4-1 and TRBJ1-5; possible D gene TRBD1, 6 bases. The V end lost 3 bases, the J end lost 4 bases, and 16 bases lay between the germline ends. From germline, CDR1 is MGHRA and CDR2 YSYEKL. This CDR3 contains 16 residues. The CDR3 DNA follows: TGCGCCAGCAGCCAGGCGACACAGGGTGGAAATCAGCCCCAGCATTTT. Translated: CASSQATQGGNQPQHF.

The V call is TRBV11-2, the J call TRBJ2-7, with D possibly being TRBD1 (6 bases). This CDR3 region has 12 residues. The V and J ends lost 4 bases and 6 bases respectively, with 10 bases between them. Germline V gene lookup returns CDR1 SGHAT and CDR2 FQNNGV. The CDR3 nucleotides read TGTGCCAGCAGCTCTACAGGGACCGAGCAGTACTTC. It codes for CASSSTGTEQYF.

The V call is TRBV6-1, the J call TRBJ2-6; no clear D. CDR1 and CDR2 from the germline V gene are MNHNS and SASEGT. V was trimmed by 3 bases and J by 3 bases, leaving 9 bases between them. The CDR3 sequence is 15 residues long. In DNA form, the CDR3 reads TGTGCCAGCAGTGACTATGGGCTTGGGGCCAACGTCCTGACTTTC. This sequence encodes CASSDYGLGANVLTF.

The chain links TRBV7-9 to TRBJ1-5; no clear D. Germline loops: CDR1 SEHNR, CDR2 FQNEAQ (reference sequence). The CDR3 extends over 14 amino acids. The V end was cut by 10 bases, the J end by 1 base, with 14 bases between. The CDR3 nucleotides are TGTGCCACCGGGAAAGACGGAAGCAATCAGCCCCAGCATTTT. As protein: CATGKDGSNQPQHF.

A word on this clone: The same CDR3 also results from other DNA sequences found in this sample. The chain links TRBV19 to TRBJ2-5; D is possibly TRBD2 (5 bases). CDR3 length equals 12 residues. Trimming took off 5 bases at V and 4 bases at J, with 8 bases between the two ends. Germline CDR1 reads LNHDA; CDR2 reads SQIVND (reference sequence). CDR3 coding DNA: TGTGCCAGTAGTGGGGAGAGAGAGACCCAGTACTTC. Translation: CASSGERETQYF.

This chain connects TRBV2 to TRBJ1-2; TRBD1 agrees at 7 bases. CDR1 is SNHLY and CDR2 is FYNNEI in the germline V gene. The CDR3 has 16 amino acids. J gave up 5 bases and V 4 bases, and 13 bases lay outside the gene matches. CDR3 bases: TGTGCCAGCAGTGGCTTTCAAAACAGGGGCAGGTATGGCTACACCTTC. The encoded protein is CASSGFQNRGRYGYTF.

The chain uses TRBV2 and TRBJ1-2; a weak D match, TRBD1 (5 bases). CDR1 is SNHLY, CDR2 FYNNEI, per germline. This CDR3 is built from 13 residues. The V and J ends lost 6 bases and 3 bases respectively, with 11 bases between them. CDR3 DNA: TGTGCCAGCAGGATTGGGACGGACTATGGCTACACCTTC. It specifies CASRIGTDYGYTF. Drawing the rest from reference TRBV2 and TRBJ1-2, the complete variable domain is EPEVTQTPSHQVTQMGQEVILRCVPISNHLYFYWYRQILGQKVEFLVSFYNNEISEKSEIFDDQFSVERPDGSNFTLKIRSTKLEDSAMYFCASRIGTDYGYTFGSGTRLTVV.

The chain combines TRBV28 with TRBJ2-5; D is unclear. This CDR3 spans 14 amino acids. Trimming left V 3 bases short and J 7 bases short, with 15 bases between. Germline CDR1 is MDHEN and CDR2 is SYDVKM. The CDR3 reads CASSFSRTWGTQYF. The CDR3 DNA sequence: TGTGCCAGCAGTTTCTCGAGGACGTGGGGGACCCAGTACTTC.

This chain connects TRBV10-2 to TRBJ2-6; D is uncertain. V was pared by 3 bases and J by 2 bases, with 8 bases between. The CDR3 runs 15 residues. Germline V gene lookup returns CDR1 WSHSY and CDR2 SAAADI. The DNA for the CDR3 is TGCGCCAGCAGTGATCGCCGGGCTGGGGCCAACGTCCTGACTTTC. Translating it yields CASSDRRAGANVLTF.